The 23 T cell receptor beta chains presented below share a single source sample, sequenced in a study of cytomegalovirus exposure and HLA in healthy donors listed by TCRdb under 2017. Libraries came from the immunoSEQ multiplex PCR assay. For the multiplex PCR, a mixture combining 60 forward primers for TCR Vbeta segments and 13 reverse primers for TCR Jbeta segments was used. What TCRdb holds here is the immuneACCESS table cut down to in-frame rearrangements. Part of the clones is not present; checked against another copy, under half of the missing clones reflect an unresolved V gene, and the others are unexplained. The sample profile shows more than 100,000 clones; roughly 60% of them were found once. Approximately 11% of the sample belongs to the ten largest clones. The sample was PBMCs. These receptors were collected from a man in his forties in good health and CMV-seropositive.

The CDR3 DNA sequence: TGTGCCATCGCGCACTCTAACTCCCAAGAGACCCAGTACTTC. Its translation is CAIAHSNSQETQYF. The chain combines TRBV10-3 with TRBJ2-5, with no clear D. CDR3 size: 14 residues. Deletions cut 8 bases from V and 1 base from J, with 14 bases between. Germline assignment: CDR1 ENHRY and CDR2 SYGVKD.

The chain has TRBV5-4 and TRBJ1-1, with 7 bases identical to TRBD1. The trim removed 7 bases at V and 3 bases at J, leaving 6 bases unmatched. Germline CDR1 is SGHNT and CDR2 is YYREEE (reference sequence). The CDR3 loop spans 13 amino acids. The CDR3 DNA follows: TGTGCCAGCCATCAGGGGGAGTACACTGAAGCTTTCTTT. Translation gives CASHQGEYTEAFF.

V and J are TRBV4-3 and TRBJ2-7, with D perhaps matching TRBD2 (5 bases). CDR3 length: 13 amino acids. Trimming removed 4 bases from V and 4 bases from J, with 11 bases in between. Per the germline V gene, CDR1 is LGHNA and CDR2 is YSLEER. The CDR3 bases are TGCGCCAGCAGCCCGGGGATTCTTTACGAGCAGTACTTC. This encodes CASSPGILYEQYF.

The chain is built from TRBV5-4 and TRBJ1-2; weak D call: TRBD1 (5 bases). Germline V lookup: CDR1 SGHNT, CDR2 YYREEE (reference sequence). CDR3 length equals 13 residues. V was cut by 0 bases and J by 5 bases, with 8 bases left in between. The CDR3 is CASSLGGEYGYTF. The CDR3 DNA follows: TGTGCCAGCAGCTTGGGGGGGGAATATGGCTACACCTTC.

The chain employs TRBV29-1 and TRBJ2-7; D remains ambiguous. CDR3 length: 11 amino acids. CDR1 is SQVTM and CDR2 is ANQGSEA in the germline V gene. V was pared by 6 bases and J by 9 bases, with 15 bases between. The CDR3 loop reads CSVGGEAGQYF. DNA for the CDR3: TGCAGCGTCGGCGGCGAGGCTGGGCAGTACTTC.

The chain couples TRBV4-3 to TRBJ2-7, with D possibly matching TRBD2 (6 bases). V lost 1 base to trimming and J lost 5 bases, with 15 bases between them. Germline lookup yields CDR1 LGHNA and CDR2 YSLEER. This CDR3 has 15 residues. CDR3 sequence reads: CASSQVGLAIHEQYF. DNA for the CDR3: TGCGCCAGCAGCCAAGTAGGGCTAGCGATCCACGAGCAGTACTTC.

The chain links TRBV6-4 to TRBJ2-3, with 7 bases identical to TRBD2. Losses at the gene ends were 0 bases for V and 1 base for J; bases not matched to a gene: 4. CDR3 size: 16 residues. Germline CDR1 reads MRHNA; CDR2 reads SNTAGT. CDR3 nucleotide sequence: TGTGCCAGCAGTGACTCAATGGCGGGGGGCACAGATACGCAGTATTTT. Its translation: CASSDSMAGGTDTQYF.

The rearrangement links TRBV7-9 to TRBJ1-2; tentatively, D is TRBD1 (6 bases). CDR1 and CDR2 (germline): SEHNR, FQNEAQ (reference sequence). This CDR3 is 15 amino acids long. Trimming took off 1 base at V and 9 bases at J, with 18 bases between the two ends. The CDR3 is CASSLVLGTIMSYTF. The CDR3 nucleotides read TGTGCCAGCAGCTTAGTCCTCGGGACAATAATGAGCTACACCTTC.

The gene calls are TRBV15 and TRBJ1-1; 7 bases fit TRBD1. This CDR3 spans 18 amino acids. The germline gives CDR1 LNHNV, CDR2 YYDKDF (reference sequence). J lost 4 bases, V lost 1 base, and 15 bases had no gene match. The chain's CDR3 is CATSRVKTGLNPGTEAFF. In DNA, the CDR3 is TGTGCCACCAGCAGAGTGAAGACAGGGCTGAACCCCGGCACTGAAGCTTTCTTT.

This clone has a handful of counts. The rearrangement joins TRBV4-3 to TRBJ2-5, with a weak D call TRBD2 (6 bases). The J call is in doubt because the DNA end fits TRBJ2-7 better. CDR3 length: 14 residues. Germline V gene data show CDR1 as LGHNA and CDR2 as YSLEER. The CDR3 bases are TGCGCCAGCAGCCAAGAGATTACGGGAGACGAGCAGTACTTC. Its translation is CASSQEITGDEQYF.

The chain combines TRBV28 with TRBJ2-3; the D gene is possibly TRBD2 (6 bases). Germline CDR1 reads MDHEN; CDR2 reads SYDVKM. The germline V and J ends were trimmed by 8 bases and 0 bases, with 18 bases remaining between them. This CDR3 region has 16 residues. Written as DNA, the CDR3 is TGTGCCAGCGTGGCGTATCGGGGGACTAGCACAGATACGCAGTATTTT. Translating gives CASVAYRGTSTDTQYF.

This rearrangement joins TRBV7-6 to TRBJ2-5, with 10 bases fitting TRBD1. Per germline, CDR1 SGHVS and CDR2 FNYEAQ. This CDR3 has 15 residues. V lost 4 bases and J lost 4; bases outside the gene matches: 6. The CDR3 nucleotides are TGTGCCAGCAGCTACGACAGGGGGCGGAGAGAGACCCAGTACTTC. Its translation is CASSYDRGRRETQYF. Full variable domain (outside the CDR3, taken from reference TRBV7-6 and TRBJ2-5): GAGVSQSPRYKVTKRGQDVALRCDPISGHVSLYWYRQALGQGPEFLTYFNYEAQQDKSGLPNDRFSAERPEGSISTLTIQRTEQRDSAMYRCASSYDRGRRETQYFGPGTRLLVL.

There are a few counts of this clone. The gene calls are TRBV28 and TRBJ2-7; 10 bases fit TRBD1. CDR1 is MDHEN and CDR2 is SYDVKM in the germline V gene. The CDR3 length is 15 residues. V was pared by 2 bases and J by 3 bases, with 4 bases of the junction left unmatched. CDR3 sequence: CASSLPDRGHYEQYF. CDR3 nucleotides: TGTGCCAGCAGTTTACCAGACAGGGGGCACTACGAGCAGTACTTC.

The rearrangement uses TRBV10-3 and TRBJ2-1; 14 nucleotides agree with TRBD2. The germline CDR1 and CDR2 sequences are ENHRY and SYGVKD. The CDR3 loop spans 16 amino acids. V lost 7 bases and J lost 5; bases outside the gene matches: 7. In nucleotides, the CDR3 is TGTGCCATCACCGGGACTAGCGGGAGTTGGGACAATGAGCAGTTCTTC. Amino acids: CAITGTSGSWDNEQFF.

This clone has just a few counts. The rearrangement links TRBV27 to TRBJ1-1; TRBD1 matches at 8 bases. Germline CDR1 reads MNHEY; CDR2 reads SMNVEV (reference sequence). Trimming removed 6 bases from V and 6 bases from J; junction bases left unmatched: 9. The CDR3 has 14 residues. In DNA form, the CDR3 reads TGTGCCAGCAGGGACGGACAGGGCCTGCCTGAAGCTTTCTTT. Its protein is CASRDGQGLPEAFF.

This clone was counted only a few times. V and J are TRBV7-9 and TRBJ2-7, with 7 bases matching TRBD1. V lost 5 bases, J lost 3 bases, and 1 base stayed unmatched. This CDR3 has 12 residues. The germline CDR1 and CDR2 sequences are SEHNR and FQNEAQ (reference sequence). The CDR3 sequence is CASSNRGYEQYF. CDR3 in DNA: TGTGCCAGCAGCAACAGGGGCTACGAGCAGTACTTC.

The chain's CDR3 is CASSTSGQGVVDTQYF. CDR3 bases: TGTGCCAGTTCAACCAGCGGGCAGGGGGTGGTAGATACGCAGTATTTT. J is TRBJ2-3 and V is TRBV28, with D possibly TRBD1 on 7 matching bases. Germline CDR1 MDHEN, CDR2 SYDVKM. The CDR3 consists of 16 residues. Trimming removed 9 bases at V and 5 bases at J, with 24 bases between.

The genes are TRBV28 and TRBJ1-1, with D possibly being TRBD1 (5 bases). This CDR3 contains 14 residues. V lost 3 bases and J lost 0, with 8 bases in between. Germline lookup yields CDR1 MDHEN and CDR2 SYDVKM. In nucleotides, the CDR3 is TGTGCCAGCAGTTTGACAGCGATGAACACTGAAGCTTTCTTT. It translates to CASSLTAMNTEAFF.

The sample holds a few counts of this clone. The chain uses TRBV7-2 and TRBJ2-1; 9 nucleotides line up with TRBD2. Trimming removed 1 base from V and 6 bases from J; junction bases left unmatched: 7. Germline CDR1 SGHTA, CDR2 FQGNSA. This CDR3 region has 16 residues. CDR3 DNA sequence: TGTGCCAGCAGCTTAGTGGCGGGAGGGCCCATCAATGAGCAGTTCTTC. As protein: CASSLVAGGPINEQFF.

The chain is built from TRBV4-1 and TRBJ1-3; 7 bases agree with TRBD1. Looked up from germline, CDR1 is MGHRA and CDR2 is YSYEKL. The CDR3 extends over 14 amino acids. After removal of 2 bases from V and 3 bases from J, the junction contained 1 base not matched to a gene. The CDR3 loop is CASSQTGVGNTIYF. CDR3 bases: TGCGCCAGCAGCCAAACAGGGGTTGGAAACACCATATATTTT.

The chain is built from TRBV5-1 and TRBJ2-7, with D possibly being TRBD1 (5 bases). This CDR3 is 13 amino acids long. Germline loops: CDR1 SGHRS, CDR2 YFSETQ. With 4 bases removed from V and 2 bases from J, the gap between germline ends came to 10 bases. The chain's CDR3 is CASSKTDTYEQYF. The CDR3 bases are TGCGCCAGCAGCAAGACAGATACCTACGAGCAGTACTTC.

Written as DNA, the CDR3 is TGTGCTAGTGGACGGGACAGGCCTTCCCAAGAGACCCAGTACTTC. Translation gives CASGRDRPSQETQYF. The chain recombines TRBV12-5 with TRBJ2-5, with 8 positions matching TRBD1. The CDR3 is made up of 15 amino acids. Trimming removed 6 bases from V and 1 base from J; junction bases left unmatched: 7. Germline V lookup: CDR1 LGHNT, CDR2 FRNRAP.

About this clone: Distinct nucleotide sequences in the sample also encode this CDR3. The V call is TRBV28, the J call TRBJ2-5; TRBD1 is a possible D gene (5 bases). Trimming cost V 3 bases and J 5 bases, with 13 bases left between them. The CDR3 length is 14 residues. From germline, CDR1 is MDHEN and CDR2 SYDVKM. The DNA for the CDR3 is TGTGCCAGCAGTTTTGGACAAAGCAGGGAGACCCAGTACTTC. The encoded protein is CASSFGQSRETQYF.